Below are 5 T cell receptor beta chains sequenced from a single sample in a study of breast tumors, draining lymph nodes, adjacent tissues. TCRdb ran MiXCR on the multiplex PCR reads and lists one entry per CDR3 protein. The table shows around 140,000 distinct CDR3 sequences, with 32% occurring only once. The lymph nodes were axillary draining lymph nodes from breast cancer patients. The sequencing input was axillary lymph node tissue. The receptor set was obtained from a female donor with breast cancer. Some clones in this sample may be carry-over from other donors' samples.

This clonotype was counted at least ten times. This chain connects TRBV6-5 to TRBJ2-6; D remains unclear. The germline V gene has CDR1 MNHEY and CDR2 SVGAGI. Between the trimmed V and J ends, which lost 6 bases and 0 bases, there was a span of 6 bases. CDR3 length: 14 amino acids. The CDR3 region has the DNA TGTGCCAGCAGCTATAGCTCTGGGGCCAACGTCCTGACTTTC. Its translation: CASSYSSGANVLTF.

In this sample, this clonotype turned up many times. This chain joins TRBV27 and TRBJ2-7, with a tentative D call TRBD1 (5 bases). Germline V gives CDR1 MNHEY, CDR2 SMNVEV (reference sequence). V was shortened by 2 bases and J by 1 base, with 12 bases between the two germline ends. This CDR3 region has 15 residues. For the CDR3, the DNA is TGTGCCAGCAGTTTAACGCAGGGTCTATCCTACGAGCAGTACTTC. Its protein is CASSLTQGLSYEQYF.

This clonotype was seen at least ten times. The V call is TRBV20-1, the J call TRBJ2-3; no firm D call. The CDR3 loop spans 14 amino acids. V was cut by 3 bases and J by 1 base, with 11 bases left in between. Germline V lookup: CDR1 DFQATT, CDR2 SNEGSKA (reference sequence). Here the CDR3 DNA reads TGCAGTGCTAGCTCCAACGGGCGCACAGATACGCAGTATTTT. As protein: CSASSNGRTDTQYF.

Concerning this clonotype: A read error may account for a junction end that differs from germline. V gene TRBV20-1 combines with J gene TRBJ2-6, with D perhaps given as TRBD1 or TRBD2 (5 bases each). The CDR3 sequence is 16 residues long. Per the germline V gene, CDR1 is DFQATT and CDR2 is SNEGSKA (reference sequence). The CDR3 DNA reads TGCAGTGCCCAGGGACGATCCTCCTCTGGGGCCAACGTCCTGACCTTC. It yields the protein CSAQGRSSSGANVLTF.

This chain connects TRBV9 to TRBJ2-7, with D possibly called TRBD1 or TRBD2 (5 bases each). CDR1 is SGDLS and CDR2 is YYNGEE in the germline V gene. V lost 0 bases and J 5 bases, leaving 15 bases between the germline ends. The CDR3 runs 15 residues. The CDR3 nucleotides are TGTGCCAGCAGCGTAGGAGGTATGGGGACCCACGAGCAGTACGTC. This translates into CASSVGGMGTHEQYV.